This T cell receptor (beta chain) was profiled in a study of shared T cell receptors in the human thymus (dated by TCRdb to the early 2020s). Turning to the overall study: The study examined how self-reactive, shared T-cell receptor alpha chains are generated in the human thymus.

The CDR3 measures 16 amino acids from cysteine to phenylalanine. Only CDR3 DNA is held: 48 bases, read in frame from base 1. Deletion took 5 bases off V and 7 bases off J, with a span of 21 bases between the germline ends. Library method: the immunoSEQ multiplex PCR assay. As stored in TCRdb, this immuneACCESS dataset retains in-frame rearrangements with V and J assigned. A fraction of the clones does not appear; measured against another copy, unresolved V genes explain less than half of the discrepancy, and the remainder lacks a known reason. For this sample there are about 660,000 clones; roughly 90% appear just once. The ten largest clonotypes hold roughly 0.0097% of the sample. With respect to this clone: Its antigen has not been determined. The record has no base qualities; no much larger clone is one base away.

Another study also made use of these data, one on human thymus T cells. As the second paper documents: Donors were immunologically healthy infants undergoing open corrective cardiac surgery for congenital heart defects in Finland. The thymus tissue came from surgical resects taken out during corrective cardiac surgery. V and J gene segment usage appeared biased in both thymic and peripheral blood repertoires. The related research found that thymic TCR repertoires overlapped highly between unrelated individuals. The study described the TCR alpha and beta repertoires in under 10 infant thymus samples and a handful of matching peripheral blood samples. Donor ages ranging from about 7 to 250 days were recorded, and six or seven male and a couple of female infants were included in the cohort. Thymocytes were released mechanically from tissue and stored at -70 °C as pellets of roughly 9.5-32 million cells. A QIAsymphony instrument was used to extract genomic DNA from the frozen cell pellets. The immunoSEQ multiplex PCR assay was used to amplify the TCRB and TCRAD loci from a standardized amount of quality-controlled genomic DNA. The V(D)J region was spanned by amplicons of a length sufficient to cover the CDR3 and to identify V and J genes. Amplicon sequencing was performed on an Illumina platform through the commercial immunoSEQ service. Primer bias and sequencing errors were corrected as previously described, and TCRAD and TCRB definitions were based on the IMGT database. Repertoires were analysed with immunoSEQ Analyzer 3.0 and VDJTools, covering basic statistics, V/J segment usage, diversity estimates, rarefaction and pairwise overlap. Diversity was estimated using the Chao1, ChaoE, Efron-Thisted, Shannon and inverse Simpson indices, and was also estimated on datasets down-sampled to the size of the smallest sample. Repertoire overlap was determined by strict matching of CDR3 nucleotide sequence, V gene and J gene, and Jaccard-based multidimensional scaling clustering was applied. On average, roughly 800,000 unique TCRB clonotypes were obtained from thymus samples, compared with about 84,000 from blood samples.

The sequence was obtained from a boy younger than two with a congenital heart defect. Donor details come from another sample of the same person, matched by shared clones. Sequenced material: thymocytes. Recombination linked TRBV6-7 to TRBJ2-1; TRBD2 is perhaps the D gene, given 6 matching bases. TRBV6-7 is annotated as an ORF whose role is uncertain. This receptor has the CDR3 CASSQAPGRGLNEQFF. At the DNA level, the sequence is TGTGCCAGCAGTCAGGCCCCCGGGAGAGGGTTAAATGAGCAGTTCTTC.